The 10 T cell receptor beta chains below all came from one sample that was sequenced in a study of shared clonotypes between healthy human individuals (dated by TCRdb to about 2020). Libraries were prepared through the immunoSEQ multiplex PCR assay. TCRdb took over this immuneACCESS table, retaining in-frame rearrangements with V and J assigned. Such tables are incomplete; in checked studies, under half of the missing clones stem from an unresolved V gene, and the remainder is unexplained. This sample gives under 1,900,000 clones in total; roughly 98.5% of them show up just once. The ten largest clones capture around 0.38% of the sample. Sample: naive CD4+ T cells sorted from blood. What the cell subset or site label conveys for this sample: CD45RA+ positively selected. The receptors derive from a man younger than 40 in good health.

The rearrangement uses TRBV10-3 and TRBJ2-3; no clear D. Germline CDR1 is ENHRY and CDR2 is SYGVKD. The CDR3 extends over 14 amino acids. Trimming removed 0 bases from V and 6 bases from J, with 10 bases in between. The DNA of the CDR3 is TGTGCCATCAGTGAGTCAGGCCTCGCGGATACGCAGTATTTT. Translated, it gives CAISESGLADTQYF.

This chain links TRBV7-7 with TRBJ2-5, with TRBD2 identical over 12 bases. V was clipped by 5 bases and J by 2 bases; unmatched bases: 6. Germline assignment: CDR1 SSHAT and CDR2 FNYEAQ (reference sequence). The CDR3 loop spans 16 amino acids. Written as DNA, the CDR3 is TGTGCCAGCAGCCCCCATGGACTAGCGGGACAAGAGACCCAGTACTTC. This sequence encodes CASSPHGLAGQETQYF.

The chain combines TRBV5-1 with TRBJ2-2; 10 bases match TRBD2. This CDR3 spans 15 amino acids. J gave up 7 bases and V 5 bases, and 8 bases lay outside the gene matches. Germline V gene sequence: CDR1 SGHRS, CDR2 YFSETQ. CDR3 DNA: TGCGCCAGCAGAGCGGGAGGGAGGTCCGGCGGGGAGCTGTTTTTT. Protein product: CASRAGGRSGGELFF.

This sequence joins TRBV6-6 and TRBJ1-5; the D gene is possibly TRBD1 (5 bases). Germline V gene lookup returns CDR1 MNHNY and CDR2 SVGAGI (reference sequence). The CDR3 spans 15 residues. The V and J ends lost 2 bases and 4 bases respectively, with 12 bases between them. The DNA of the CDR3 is TGTGCCAGCAGTTACACGGGGGGGGGAAATCAGCCCCAGCATTTT. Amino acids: CASSYTGGGNQPQHF.

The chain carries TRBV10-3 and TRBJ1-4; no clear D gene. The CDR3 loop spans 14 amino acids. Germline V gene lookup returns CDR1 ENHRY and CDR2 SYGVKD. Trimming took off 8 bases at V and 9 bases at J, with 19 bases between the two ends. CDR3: CAIADPSISQKLFF. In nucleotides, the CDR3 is TGTGCCATCGCCGACCCCTCTATAAGCCAAAAACTGTTTTTT.

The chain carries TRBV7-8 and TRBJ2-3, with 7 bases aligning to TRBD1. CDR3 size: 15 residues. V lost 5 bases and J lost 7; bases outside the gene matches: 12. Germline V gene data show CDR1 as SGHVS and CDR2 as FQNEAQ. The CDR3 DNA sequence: TGTGCCAGCAGCCCACAAGCAAAGGGACAGTATACGCAGTATTTT. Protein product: CASSPQAKGQYTQYF. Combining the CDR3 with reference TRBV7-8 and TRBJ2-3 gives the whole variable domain GAGVSQSPRYKVAKRGQDVALRCDPISGHVSLFWYQQALGQGPEFLTYFQNEAQLDKSGLPSDRFFAERPEGSVSTLKIQRTQQEDSAVYLCASSPQAKGQYTQYFGPGTRLTVL.

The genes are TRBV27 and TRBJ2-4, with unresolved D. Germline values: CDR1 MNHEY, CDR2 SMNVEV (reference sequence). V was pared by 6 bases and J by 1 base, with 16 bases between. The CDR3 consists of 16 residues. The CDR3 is CASSPLSVDAKNIQYF. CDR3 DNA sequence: TGTGCCAGCAGCCCACTCTCGGTCGATGCCAAAAACATTCAGTACTTC.

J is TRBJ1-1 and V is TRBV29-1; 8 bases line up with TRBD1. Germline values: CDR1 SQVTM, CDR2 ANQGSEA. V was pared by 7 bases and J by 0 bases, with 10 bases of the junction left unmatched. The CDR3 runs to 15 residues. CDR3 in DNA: TGCAGCGCTCCGATTCGGACAGGGCTGAACACTGAAGCTTTCTTT. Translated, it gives CSAPIRTGLNTEAFF.

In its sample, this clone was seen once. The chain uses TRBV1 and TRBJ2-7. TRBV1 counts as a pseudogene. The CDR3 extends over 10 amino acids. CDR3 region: CTHMVYEQYF. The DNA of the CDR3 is TGCACCCATATGGTATACGAGCAGTACTTC.

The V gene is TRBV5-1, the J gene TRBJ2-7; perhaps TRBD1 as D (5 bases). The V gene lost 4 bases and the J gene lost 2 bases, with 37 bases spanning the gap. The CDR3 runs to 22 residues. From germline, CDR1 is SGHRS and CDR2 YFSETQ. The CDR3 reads CASSQSPPFGQGLKLSTYEQYF. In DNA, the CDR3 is TGCGCCAGCAGCCAATCTCCGCCATTCGGGCAGGGCCTGAAATTGTCAACCTACGAGCAGTACTTC.